This record covers a single T cell receptor beta chain. This clone's antigen is unknown. No qualities accompany the bases; no much larger clone lies one base away. The library was produced with the immunoSEQ multiplex PCR assay. For the multiplex PCR, a mixture combining 60 forward primers for TCR Vbeta segments and 13 reverse primers for TCR Jbeta segments was used. The CDR3 region of rearranged TCR beta genes was amplified from genomic DNA by a multiplex PCR assay. The amplified TCR beta libraries were sequenced on the Illumina HiSeq System as 87-base-pair reads. Concerning the study's data processing: In a later analysis, some 80 million unique TCR beta chains were counted across the approximately 640 repertoires, and roughly 10 million of these chains were shared by at least two donors. A nearest-neighbor algorithm error-corrected the raw reads and collapsed the reads into unique sequences, merging closely related sequences to remove PCR and sequencing errors. CDR3 sequences were aligned to IMGT reference sequences to assign V, D and J gene segments. For a sequence to be retained, a match of at least six nucleotides to both a V gene segment and a J gene segment was required. A rearrangement counted as productive if the CDR3 had no stop codons and remained in frame with V and J, and every other rearrangement counted as non-productive. Following IMGT convention, CDR3 was defined as the stretch from the second conserved V-encoded cysteine to the conserved J-encoded phenylalanine. The earlier analysis of about 530 of the donors excluded any sequence lacking an unambiguous match to a single V gene segment. In an earlier analysis of some 590 of the donors, a V segment was called functional when productive rearrangements were above 56.7%, and segregating when the standard deviation between donors exceeded 5%. A statistical classification framework was built to diagnose cytomegalovirus status from the catalog of TCR beta chain sequences. A later analysis assigned V and J genes by comparing TCR nucleotide sequences with IMGT/GENE-DB human TR gene sequences. The TCRdist pipeline was used in a later analysis to assign CDR3 sequences and most-parsimonious VDJ recombination scenarios. In a later analysis, every TCR beta chain was defined by the combination of its CDR3 amino acid sequence and its V-gene family, and reads without a unique V-gene family were dropped. To address suspected cross-contamination and a sequencing artifact, a later analysis removed some 620 highly shared, low-generation-probability nucleotide sequences. In a later analysis, a clonal expansion index for each public chain was calculated from normalized within-repertoire ranks of inferred template counts. A later analysis computed generation probabilities with a VDJ recombination model fitted to out-of-frame rearrangements, and checked the results against IGoR. In a later analysis, hypergeometric tests were used to score TCR-TCR, TCR-HLA and TCR-CMV co-occurrence, with a repertoire-size bias correction applied to TCR pairs. A later analysis estimated false discovery rates by permuting HLA or CMV assignments 20 times. In a later analysis, co-occurring TCRs were grouped using DBSCAN, with TCRdist sequence similarity added in when clustering inside HLA-allele-positive subsets. Co-occurrence clustering excluded repertoires with fewer than 30,000 or more than 120,000 public chains, plus five with anomalous nucleotide sharing. As stored in TCRdb, this immuneACCESS dataset retains in-frame rearrangements with V and J assigned. A fraction of the clones does not appear; measured against another copy, unresolved V genes explain less than half of the discrepancy, and the remainder lacks a known reason. That table supplies the V and J calls and clone size; D and trimming were determined from the DNA. The table for this sample lists 100,000 to 150,000 clones; around four fifths of them were counted only once. The top ten hold approximately 3.6% of the sample.

This sample stems from a study of cytomegalovirus exposure and HLA in healthy donors (dated by TCRdb to the late 2010s). About the study as a whole: According to an earlier analysis of 587 of the donors, about 179 million T cells yielded some 110 million unique TCR beta sequences and about 280 Gb of sequence data. Approximately 330 gigabases of sequencing data and around 80 million unique TCR sequences made up an early release that covered fewer than 650 HLA-typed donors. Among the approximately 400 genotyped donors, more than 70% belonged to the genetic ancestry cluster associated with self-reported Caucasian donors. The study was designed to test whether signatures of past pathogen exposure could be identified by cataloging public T cell receptors. The T cell repertoires of 550 to 850 subjects were profiled by immunosequencing and related to cytomegalovirus serostatus. A separate validation cohort of 100 to 150 different subjects was used in addition to the approximately 640-subject first cohort. High-throughput TCR immunosequencing, statistical association of individual TCRs with disease status, and machine learning were combined to predict cytomegalovirus infection status. In a later analysis, previously published TCR beta repertoires from about 640 donors were re-analyzed and high-resolution HLA genotyping was added so that TCR occurrence patterns could be studied. Rather than drawing on any new phenotypic data, the later analysis identified candidate immune exposures from TCR beta sequences and the way those sequences occurred across donors. An earlier analysis of roughly 580 of the donors used high-throughput TCR beta sequencing to judge whether each TCR beta V gene segment behaved as functional or pseudogenic. Donor age, sex, ethnicity and CMV serostatus were compiled together with the repertoire data. A later genetic analysis took genome-wide SNP genotypes for about 55% of the roughly 670 donors and used that subset as a discovery cohort. Every discovery cohort repertoire had been produced on one sequencing platform. HLA typing included class I and class II loci at four-digit resolution. The number of donors typed differed by locus, with roughly 629-640 for A, B, C, DRB1 and DQB1, 522 for DQA1, over 600 for DPA1, and over 400 for DPB1. Roughly 5 DR-DQ haplotypes were treated as single units for association and clustering because of strong linkage in the cohort. Across approximately 400 genotyped donors of the cohort, an average of roughly 230,000 unique TCR beta nucleotide sequences per donor were sequenced, and roughly 20% of those sequences were non-productive.

Summary of the overall study and its limitations: In the study, 150 to 200 TCR beta chains were listed as associated with cytomegalovirus. V-gene and J-gene trimming of TCR beta chains was associated with a missense DCLRE1C variant in a later genetic analysis, and the association was replicated in an independent cohort. Specific HLA alleles were associated with 15,000 to 20,000 TCR beta sequences at a false discovery rate of 0.05 in a later analysis. Some IMGT-functional V segments, including TRBV6-2 and TRBV6-3, could not be told apart with the 87-base-pair reads, so those segments were excluded. According to a later analysis, most CMV-associated TCR beta chains appeared to be HLA-restricted, and the HLA associations seemed to be driven largely by CMV exposure. According to a later genetic analysis, donors in an Asian-associated ancestry cluster had fewer N-insertions in productive TCRs than the approximately 700-donor mean. This cohort had only TCR beta chains sequenced, and the lack of alpha or paired-chain data limited which features could be detected. In vitro tests confirmed that a few of the cytomegalovirus-associated TCR beta chains recognize cytomegalovirus antigens. A later analysis found that TCR association rates varied across HLA loci, with DRB1 alleles showing the most associated TCRs and HLA-C alleles the fewest. The classifier was reported to diagnose cytomegalovirus status with high specificity and sensitivity in both the original and validation cohorts. Correlated functional status among segregating V segments might reflect linkage disequilibrium, but an unknown experimental factor could not be ruled out. Broadly in line with IMGT annotations, most TCR beta V segments showed up in productive rearrangements about 87% or about 30% of the time in an earlier analysis of 450 to 600 of the donors. Because counts were too low, about 18 rarely observed V segments, including chromosome 9 orphons, were left out of the earlier analysis of approximately 580 of the donors. It was suggested by the authors that the approach could potentially be generalized to other disease states and immunological phenotypes. According to a later analysis, parvovirus B19, influenza, CMV and Epstein-Barr virus appeared linked to several top co-occurrence clusters. A later analysis found that HLA-associated TCR beta chains were more clonally expanded and had lower generation probabilities than equally common non-associated chains. Sequencing depth was assumed to be roughly uniform across donors in the presence/absence analyses, though that assumption may not hold. For the cohort, immune exposure information was limited to CMV serostatus. Across donors, most TCR sequences were observed very rarely, whereas some public TCRs were present in many individuals. A further reported finding was that TCR beta sequences accurately predicted the HLA-A and HLA-B alleles for most subjects in the first cohort. A cluster of highly shared sequence variants was judged likely to represent a technical artifact of the sequencing pipeline. When HLA alleles, especially DR and DQ, strongly co-occurred, attributing TCR associations to individual alleles was difficult. Because HLA typing was missing for some donors at each locus, association tests included only the typed subset.

The germline V gene yields ENHRY for CDR1 and SYGVKD for CDR2. The CDR3 has 14 amino acids, counting the end cysteine and phenylalanine. The kept DNA is CDR3 alone, 42 bases in frame from the first base. V ends up 9 bases short and J 2 bases short, with an unmatched junction base count of 9. The cohort was made up of 666 healthy bone marrow donors. At the time of sampling, every cohort member was nominally healthy, though immune exposures that went unrecorded were likely present. The donor tested CMV seropositive, placing the donor among the 250 to 300 seropositive members of the cohort. A peripheral blood sample was provided by each donor, and peripheral blood mononuclear cells were used for TCR beta sequencing. The Qiagen DNeasy Blood Extraction Kit was used to extract genomic DNA from the blood cell samples.

The sample comprised PBMCs. The receptor chain draws on TRBV10-3 and TRBJ2-5, with 7 bases in between that match TRBD1. The clonotype was recovered from a woman between 40 and 55 years old in good health and CMV-seropositive. The encoded CDR3 is CAIRQGSVQETQYF. DNA sequence: TGTGCCATTCGACAGGGAAGCGTACAAGAGACCCAGTACTTC.